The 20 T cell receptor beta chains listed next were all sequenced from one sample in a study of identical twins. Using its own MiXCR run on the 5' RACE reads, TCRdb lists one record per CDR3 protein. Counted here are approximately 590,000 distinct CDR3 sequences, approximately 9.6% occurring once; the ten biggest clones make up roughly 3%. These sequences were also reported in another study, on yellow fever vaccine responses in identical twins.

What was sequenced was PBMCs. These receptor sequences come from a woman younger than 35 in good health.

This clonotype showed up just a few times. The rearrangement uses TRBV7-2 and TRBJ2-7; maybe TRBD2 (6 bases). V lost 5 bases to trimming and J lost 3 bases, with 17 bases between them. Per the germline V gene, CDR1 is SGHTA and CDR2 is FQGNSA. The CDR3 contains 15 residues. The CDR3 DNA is TGTGCCAGCAGCCTCCAAGCGGGCCCCATCTACGAGCAGTACTTC. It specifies CASSLQAGPIYEQYF.

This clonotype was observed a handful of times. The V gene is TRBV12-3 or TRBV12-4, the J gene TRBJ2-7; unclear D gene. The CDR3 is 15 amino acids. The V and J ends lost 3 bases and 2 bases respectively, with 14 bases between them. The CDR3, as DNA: TGTGCCAGCAGTTTTTCCGCGGACCCCACCTACGAGCAGTACTTC. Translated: CASSFSADPTYEQYF.

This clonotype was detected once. The CDR3 sequence is CARSRRVMKEQYF. CDR3 in DNA: TGTGCCAGGAGCCGTCGGGTTATGAAAGAGCAGTACTTC. This chain links TRBV5-8 with TRBJ2-7; D is unclear. CDR3 length: 13 residues. The germline gives CDR1 SGHTS, CDR2 YDEGEE. Trimming left V 8 bases short and J 7 bases short, with 19 bases between. Full variable domain (rest looked up from reference TRBV5-8 and TRBJ2-7): EAGVTQSPTHLIKTRGQQATLRCSPISGHTSVYWYQQALGLGLQFLLWYDEGEERNRGNFPPRFSGRQFPNYSSELNVNALELEDSALYLCARSRRVMKEQYFGPGTRLTVT.

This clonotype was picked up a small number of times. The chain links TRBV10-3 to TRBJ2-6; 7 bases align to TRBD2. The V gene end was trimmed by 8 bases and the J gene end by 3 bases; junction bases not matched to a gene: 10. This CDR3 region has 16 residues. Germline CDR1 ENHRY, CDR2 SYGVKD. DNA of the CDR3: TGTGCCATCTCAGACGTTCGGGGGGATGGGGCCAACGTCCTGACTTTC. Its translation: CAISDVRGDGANVLTF.

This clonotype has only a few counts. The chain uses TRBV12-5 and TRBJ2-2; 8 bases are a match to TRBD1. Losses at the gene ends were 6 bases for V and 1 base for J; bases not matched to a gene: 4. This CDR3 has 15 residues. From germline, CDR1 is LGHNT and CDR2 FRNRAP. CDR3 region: CASGTQGVNTGELFF. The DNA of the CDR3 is TGTGCTAGTGGCACACAGGGGGTGAACACCGGGGAGCTGTTTTTT.

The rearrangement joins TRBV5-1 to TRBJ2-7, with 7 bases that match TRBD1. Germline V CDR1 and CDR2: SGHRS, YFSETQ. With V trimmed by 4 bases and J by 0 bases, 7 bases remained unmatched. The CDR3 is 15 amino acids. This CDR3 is CASSTGTVPSYEQYF. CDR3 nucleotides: TGCGCCAGCAGCACAGGGACAGTTCCCTCCTACGAGCAGTACTTC.

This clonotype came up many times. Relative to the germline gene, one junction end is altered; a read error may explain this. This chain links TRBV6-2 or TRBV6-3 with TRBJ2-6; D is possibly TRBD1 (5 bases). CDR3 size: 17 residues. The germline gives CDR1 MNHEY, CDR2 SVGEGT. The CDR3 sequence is CASSYSRAGPGANVLTF. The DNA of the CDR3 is TGTGCCAGCAGTTACTCAAGGGCAGGGCCTGGGGCCAACGTCCTTACTTTC.

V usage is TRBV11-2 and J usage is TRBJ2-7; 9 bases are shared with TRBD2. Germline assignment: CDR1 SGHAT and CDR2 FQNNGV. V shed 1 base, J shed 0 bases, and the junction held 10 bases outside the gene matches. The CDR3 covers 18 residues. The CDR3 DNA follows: TGTGCCAGCAGCTTAGGTGCGGCGGGGGGGCTGGGCTCCTACGAGCAGTACTTC. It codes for CASSLGAAGGLGSYEQYF.

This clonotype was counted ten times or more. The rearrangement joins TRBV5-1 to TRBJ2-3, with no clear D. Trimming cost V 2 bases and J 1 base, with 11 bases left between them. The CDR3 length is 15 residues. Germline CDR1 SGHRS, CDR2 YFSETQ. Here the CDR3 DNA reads TGCGCCAGCAGCTTTGAAAGCGAGGGCACAGATACGCAGTATTTT. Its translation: CASSFESEGTDTQYF.

CDR3 in DNA: TGTGCCAGCACCTCCGTAAGGGGGGTAGAACAGTACTTC. This gives the protein CASTSVRGVEQYF. This sequence joins TRBV12-3 or TRBV12-4 and TRBJ2-7, with D tentatively TRBD1 or TRBD2 (6 bases each). The V end lost 7 bases, the J end lost 10 bases, and 20 bases lay between the germline ends. CDR3 length: 13 residues.

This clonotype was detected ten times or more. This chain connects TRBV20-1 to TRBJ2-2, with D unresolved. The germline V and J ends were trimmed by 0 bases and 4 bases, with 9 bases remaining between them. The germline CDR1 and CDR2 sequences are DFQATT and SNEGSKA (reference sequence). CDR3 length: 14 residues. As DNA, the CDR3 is TGCAGTGCTAGAGATTCCGTGGCCACCGGGGAGCTGTTTTTT. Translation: CSARDSVATGELFF.

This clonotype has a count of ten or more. Written as DNA, the CDR3 is TGCAGCGTTTCGGGGGGGGATGAAAAACTGTTTTTT. Translating gives CSVSGGDEKLFF. This chain joins TRBV29-1 and TRBJ1-4, with a weak D call TRBD1 (5 bases). This CDR3 region has 12 residues. Germline CDR1 reads SQVTM; CDR2 reads ANQGSEA. Trimming took 5 bases from V and 6 from J, leaving 10 bases between them.

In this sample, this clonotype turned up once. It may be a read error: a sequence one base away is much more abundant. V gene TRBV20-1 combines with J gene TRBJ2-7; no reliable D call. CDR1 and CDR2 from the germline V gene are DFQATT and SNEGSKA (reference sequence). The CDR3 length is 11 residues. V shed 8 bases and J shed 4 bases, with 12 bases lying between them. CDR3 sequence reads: CSSALEYEQYF. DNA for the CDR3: TGCAGTTCAGCCCTGGAGTACGAGCAGTACTTC.

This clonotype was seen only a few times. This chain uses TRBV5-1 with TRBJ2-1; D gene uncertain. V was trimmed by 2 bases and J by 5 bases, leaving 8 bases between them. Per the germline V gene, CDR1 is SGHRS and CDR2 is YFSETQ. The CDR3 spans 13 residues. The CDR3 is CASSLRSHNEQFF. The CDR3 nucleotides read TGCGCCAGCAGCTTAAGAAGCCACAATGAGCAGTTCTTC.

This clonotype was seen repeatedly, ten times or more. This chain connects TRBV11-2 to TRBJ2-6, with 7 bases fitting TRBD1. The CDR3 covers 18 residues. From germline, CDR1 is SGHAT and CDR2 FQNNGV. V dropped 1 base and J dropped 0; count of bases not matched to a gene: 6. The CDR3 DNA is TGTGCCAGCAGCTTAGTTTTTCGACAGGGCTCTGGGGCCAACGTCCTGACTTTC. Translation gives CASSLVFRQGSGANVLTF.

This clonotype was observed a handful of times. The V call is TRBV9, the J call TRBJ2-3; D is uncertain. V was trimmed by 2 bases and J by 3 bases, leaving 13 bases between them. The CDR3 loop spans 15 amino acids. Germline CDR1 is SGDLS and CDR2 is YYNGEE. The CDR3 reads CASSVRASLTDTQYF. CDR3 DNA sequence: TGTGCCAGCAGCGTCCGGGCTTCACTAACAGATACGCAGTATTTT.

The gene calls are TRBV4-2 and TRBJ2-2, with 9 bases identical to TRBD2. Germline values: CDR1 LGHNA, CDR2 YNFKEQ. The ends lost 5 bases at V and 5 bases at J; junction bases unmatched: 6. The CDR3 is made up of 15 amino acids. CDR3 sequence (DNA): TGTGCCAGCAGCACGGAAGGACTAGCGACCGGGGAGCTGTTTTTT. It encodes CASSTEGLATGELFF.

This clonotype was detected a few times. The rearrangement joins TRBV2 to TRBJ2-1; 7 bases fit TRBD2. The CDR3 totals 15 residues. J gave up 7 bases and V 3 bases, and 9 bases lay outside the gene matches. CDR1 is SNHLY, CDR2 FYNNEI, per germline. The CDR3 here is CASSDVWTSLNEQFF. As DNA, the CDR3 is TGTGCCAGCAGTGACGTGTGGACTAGTTTAAATGAGCAGTTCTTC. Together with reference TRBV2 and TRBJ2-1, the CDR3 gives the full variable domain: EPEVTQTPSHQVTQMGQEVILRCVPISNHLYFYWYRQILGQKVEFLVSFYNNEISEKSEIFDDQFSVERPDGSNFTLKIRSTKLEDSAMYFCASSDVWTSLNEQFFGPGTRLTVL.

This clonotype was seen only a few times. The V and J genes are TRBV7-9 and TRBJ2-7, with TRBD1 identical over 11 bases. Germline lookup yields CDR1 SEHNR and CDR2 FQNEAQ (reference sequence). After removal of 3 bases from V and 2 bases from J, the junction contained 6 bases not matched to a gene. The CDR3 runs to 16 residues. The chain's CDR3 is CASSFIPGQGAYEQYF. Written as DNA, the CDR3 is TGTGCCAGCAGCTTTATCCCGGGACAGGGGGCCTACGAGCAGTACTTC. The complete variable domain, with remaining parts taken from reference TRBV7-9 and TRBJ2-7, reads DTGVSQNPRHKITKRGQNVTFRCDPISEHNRLYWYRQTLGQGPEFLTYFQNEAQLEKSRLLSDRFSAERPKGSFSTLEIQRTEQGDSAMYLCASSFIPGQGAYEQYFGPGTRLTVT.

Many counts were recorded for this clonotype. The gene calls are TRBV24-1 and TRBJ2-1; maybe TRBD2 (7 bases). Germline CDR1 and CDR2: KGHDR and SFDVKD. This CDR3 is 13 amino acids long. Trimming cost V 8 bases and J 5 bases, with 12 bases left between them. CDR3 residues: CATTGAGDNEQFF. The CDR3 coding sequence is TGTGCCACCACGGGGGCGGGGGACAATGAGCAGTTCTTC.